These 12 T cell receptor beta chains share one sample of origin, sequenced in a study of CD8+ T cells in alopecia areata. Following extraction, RNA underwent reverse transcription to cDNA, which served as the sequencing template. Only in-frame clones appear in the TCRdb table, and some are missing; sequencing was by immunoSEQ multiplex PCR. The data hold 75,000 to 80,000 clones, with approximately 70% observed a single time. This sample's treatment: oral pan-JAK inhibitor, 5-10 mg twice daily. The sample in question was CD8+ T cells sorted from blood, obtained at week 24, from a patient treated with tofacitinib. These TCRs come from a human donor with alopecia areata.

V gene TRBV5-6 combines with J gene TRBJ2-1; D not certain. CDR1 is SGHDT and CDR2 is YYEEEE in the germline V gene. The length of the CDR3 is 11 residues. The V end lost 1 base, the J end lost 8 bases, and 4 bases lay between the germline ends. The chain's CDR3 is CASSLSYEQFF. CDR3 DNA sequence: TGTGCCAGCAGCTTGAGCTATGAGCAGTTCTTC.

This clone occurred a few times. In the same sample, other DNA sequences code for this CDR3. CDR3 amino acids: CASSLGGSYEQYF. The CDR3 region has the DNA TGTGCCAGCAGTTTAGGTGGTTCCTACGAGCAGTACTTC. The rearrangement uses TRBV27 and TRBJ2-7; D is ambiguous. This CDR3 contains 13 residues. In germline, CDR1 is MNHEY, CDR2 SMNVEV (reference sequence). V was trimmed by 2 bases and J by 1 base, leaving 6 bases between them.

The chain employs TRBV6-5 and TRBJ1-1, with 11 positions matching TRBD1. The CDR3 totals 14 residues. The trim removed 5 bases at V and 4 bases at J, leaving 3 bases unmatched. Germline V lookup: CDR1 MNHEY, CDR2 SVGAGI. CDR3 amino acids: CASSAGTGGTEAFF. The CDR3 coding sequence is TGTGCCAGCAGTGCCGGGACAGGGGGCACTGAAGCTTTCTTT.

This chain joins TRBV15 and TRBJ1-4, with 8 bases aligning to TRBD1. Germline loops: CDR1 LNHNV, CDR2 YYDKDF (reference sequence). The V gene end was trimmed by 3 bases and the J gene end by 6 bases; junction bases not matched to a gene: 3. CDR3 length: 14 residues. This CDR3 reads CATSSRGRDEKLFF. As DNA, the CDR3 is TGTGCCACCAGCAGCAGGGGGCGGGATGAAAAACTGTTTTTT.

CDR3 sequence reads: CSTRGGDYGYTF. DNA for the CDR3: TGCAGCACCCGGGGAGGGGACTATGGCTACACCTTC. V is TRBV29-1 and J is TRBJ1-2, with a tentative D call TRBD1 (5 bases). Germline V lookup: CDR1 SQVTM, CDR2 ANQGSEA. The length of the CDR3 is 12 residues. Trimming took 8 bases from V and 3 from J, leaving 13 bases between them.

V and J are TRBV7-8 and TRBJ1-1; D unclear. Germline V gene lookup returns CDR1 SGHVS and CDR2 FQNEAQ. Between the trimmed V and J ends, which lost 2 bases and 10 bases, there was a span of 20 bases. CDR3 length equals 15 residues. CDR3 loop: CASSLRVGDGAGAFF. The DNA for the CDR3 is TGTGCCAGCAGCTTAAGAGTTGGGGATGGTGCGGGAGCTTTCTTT.

This clone was observed a few times. The chain employs TRBV5-1 and TRBJ2-2; 7 positions agree with TRBD2. Germline-derived CDR1 and CDR2 are SGHRS and YFSETQ. The CDR3 runs 16 residues. The trim removed 4 bases at V and 1 base at J, leaving 7 bases unmatched. CDR3 sequence: CASSPGQRENTGELFF. CDR3 DNA sequence: TGCGCCAGCAGCCCGGGGCAGCGGGAGAACACCGGGGAGCTGTTTTTT. The variable domain in full, with the rest retrieved from reference TRBV5-1 and TRBJ2-2, is KAGVTQTPRYLIKTRGQQVTLSCSPISGHRSVSWYQQTPGQGLQFLFEYFSETQRNKGNFPGRFSGRQFSNSRSEMNVSTLELGDSALYLCASSPGQRENTGELFFGEGSRLTVL.

This chain links TRBV27 with TRBJ2-3; no definite D call. Germline V gives CDR1 MNHEY, CDR2 SMNVEV (reference sequence). V was shortened by 6 bases and J by 3 bases, with 13 bases between the two germline ends. CDR3 length equals 14 residues. The chain's CDR3 is CASSLAWGTDTQYF. As DNA, the CDR3 is TGTGCCAGCAGCCTTGCCTGGGGAACAGATACGCAGTATTTT.

This clone appeared a single time. This chain connects TRBV5-6 to TRBJ2-1; TRBD2 might be the D (5 bases). This CDR3 has 16 residues. The V end lost 1 base, the J end lost 9 bases, and 20 bases lay between the germline ends. Germline V gene sequence: CDR1 SGHDT, CDR2 YYEEEE. The CDR3 nucleotides read TGTGCCAGCAGCTTGAATACTAGAGCGGATTTCTCTGAGCAGTTCTTC. Translated: CASSLNTRADFSEQFF.

The chain carries TRBV5-1 and TRBJ2-7; 8 positions agree with TRBD2. The CDR3 is 14 amino acids. Germline V gene sequence: CDR1 SGHRS, CDR2 YFSETQ. J lost 3 bases, V lost 0 bases, and 2 bases had no gene match. The CDR3 loop is CASSLEAGGYEQYF. CDR3 DNA: TGCGCCAGCAGCTTGGAGGCGGGGGGCTACGAGCAGTACTTC.

The J gene is TRBJ2-5, the V gene TRBV6-5; TRBD2 agrees at 13 bases. Germline CDR1 and CDR2: MNHEY and SVGAGI. Trimming cost V 6 bases and J 1 base; bases outside gene matches: 2. The CDR3 is 15 residues long. CDR3 protein: CASSGLAGAQETQYF. CDR3 in DNA: TGTGCCAGCAGCGGACTAGCGGGAGCCCAAGAGACCCAGTACTTC.

CDR3 loop: CASSYSELPPGAFF. Written as DNA, the CDR3 is TGTGCCAGCAGTTACTCGGAACTTCCTCCGGGAGCTTTCTTT. This chain uses TRBV6-5 with TRBJ1-1; the D is unclear. Trimming removed 0 bases at V and 10 bases at J, with 15 bases between. In germline, CDR1 is MNHEY, CDR2 SVGAGI. This CDR3 has 14 amino acids.